The 32 T cell receptor beta chains reported below all come from one sample, sequenced in a study of metastatic and nonmetastatic thyroid tumors. Thyroid surgery took place with no prior treatment in any patient. Via MiXCR, TCRdb re-called the PCR reads. Among 9,500 to 12,000 clones, around 25% were seen once, and the ten largest hold about 22%. Sequenced input: adjacent normal tissue. Receptor source: a male donor with papillary thyroid cancer or a benign thyroid nodule (not recorded which). Some clones in this sample may be carry-over from other donors' samples.

V gene TRBV27 combines with J gene TRBJ2-1; no reliable D call. Germline CDR1 and CDR2: MNHEY and SMNVEV (reference sequence). The CDR3 has 14 residues. The V gene lost 6 bases and the J gene lost 5 bases, with 14 bases spanning the gap. CDR3 nucleotide sequence: TGTGCCAGCAGATTAGGGTCCCGAAACAATGAGCAGTTCTTC. Translation gives CASRLGSRNNEQFF.

Only a few counts were recorded for this clone. A junction boundary mismatches the germline segment, possibly from a read error. This rearrangement joins TRBV7-9 to TRBJ1-2; D unclear. CDR3 length: 14 residues. Germline V gene lookup returns CDR1 SEHNR and CDR2 FQNEAQ (reference sequence). DNA for the CDR3: TGTGCCAGCAGCTTAGTAACCCATAACTCTGGCTACACCTTC. This translates into CASSLVTHNSGYTF.

In this sample, this clone is medium-sized. V gene TRBV6-1 combines with J gene TRBJ2-3, with a possible D match to TRBD1 (6 bases). Germline CDR1 reads MNHNS; CDR2 reads SASEGT. CDR3 length equals 15 residues. Trimming pared 0 bases from V and 3 bases from J, leaving 10 bases between. The CDR3 DNA is TGTGCCAGCAGTGAAGCGCCAGGGGTTACAGATACGCAGTATTTT. This encodes CASSEAPGVTDTQYF.

V is TRBV5-1 and J is TRBJ2-3, with no clear D. The CDR3 sequence is 15 residues long. V was pared by 3 bases and J by 3 bases, with 14 bases between. Looked up from germline, CDR1 is SGHRS and CDR2 is YFSETQ. Here the CDR3 reads CASSSPVSKTDTQYF. For the CDR3, the DNA is TGCGCCAGCAGCTCGCCCGTTAGCAAGACAGATACGCAGTATTTT.

This clone showed up just a few times. The conserved final phenylalanine or tryptophan is absent from the CDR3, which likely points to a read error. The chain combines TRBV25-1 with TRBJ2-7, with D tentatively TRBD1 (7 bases). Germline V CDR1 and CDR2: MGHDK, SYGVNS. The CDR3 spans 13 residues. Trimming removed 5 bases from V and 4 bases from J, with 12 bases in between. This CDR3 is CASSRTGGYEQYS. In nucleotides, the CDR3 is TGTGCCAGCAGTCGGACAGGAGGGTACGAGCAGTACTCC.

This chain uses TRBV19 with TRBJ1-6, with D possibly TRBD1 on 5 matching bases. Trimming took off 5 bases at V and 5 bases at J, with 16 bases between the two ends. Germline CDR1 LNHDA, CDR2 SQIVND (reference sequence). The CDR3 covers 16 residues. CDR3 region: CASSQEAGTDNSPLHF. The CDR3 nucleotides read TGTGCCAGTAGTCAGGAGGCCGGGACCGATAATTCACCCCTCCACTTT.

Only a few counts were recorded for this clone. This rearrangement joins TRBV6-2 or TRBV6-3 to TRBJ2-1; weak D call: TRBD1 (5 bases). V was shortened by 5 bases and J by 3 bases, with 11 bases between the two germline ends. The germline CDR1 and CDR2 sequences are MNHEY and SVGEGT. The CDR3 loop spans 14 amino acids. Written as DNA, the CDR3 is TGTGCCAGCAGTCCTCGACAGATCTACAATGAGCAGTTCTTC. This sequence encodes CASSPRQIYNEQFF.

This clone turned up a few times. The chain is built from TRBV19 and TRBJ1-4; D is uncertain. The CDR3 covers 12 residues. V lost 5 bases, J lost 8 bases, and 9 bases lay in between. CDR1 is LNHDA and CDR2 is SQIVND in the germline V gene (reference sequence). CDR3 in DNA: TGTGCCAGTAGTCCCGGAGGCGAAAAACTGTTTTTT. Its translation: CASSPGGEKLFF.

The chain recombines TRBV11-2 with TRBJ2-7; possible D gene TRBD1, 7 bases. Between the trimmed V and J ends, which lost 5 bases and 0 bases, there was a span of 17 bases. Germline V gives CDR1 SGHAT, CDR2 FQNNGV. The CDR3 is 16 residues long. The chain's CDR3 is CASSLRGGTASYEQYF. CDR3 DNA sequence: TGTGCCAGCAGCCTCCGTGGGGGGACAGCCTCCTACGAGCAGTACTTC. The whole variable domain, remainder taken from reference TRBV11-2 and TRBJ2-7, is EAGVAQSPRYKIIEKRQSVAFWCNPISGHATLYWYQQILGQGPKLLIQFQNNGVVDDSQLPKDRFSAERLKGVDSTLKIQPAKLEDSAVYLCASSLRGGTASYEQYFGPGTRLTVT.

The V call is TRBV20-1, the J call TRBJ2-2, with D possibly matching TRBD2 (6 bases). The J call may be mistaken, given a closer DNA end match to TRBJ2-3. Germline V gene sequence: CDR1 DFQATT, CDR2 SNEGSKA (reference sequence). The CDR3 covers 10 residues. In DNA, the CDR3 is TGCAGTGGGTGGACTATTACGCAGTATTTT. This translates into CSGWTITQYF.

This chain uses TRBV6-2 or TRBV6-3 with TRBJ2-1; 13 positions match TRBD2. The CDR3 length is 14 residues. Looked up from germline, CDR1 is MNHEY and CDR2 is SVGEGT. Losses at the gene ends were 11 bases for V and 6 bases for J; bases not matched to a gene: 7. The CDR3, as DNA: TGTGCCGGTCGGACTAGCGGGAGTGCCAATGAGCAGTTCTTC. It translates to CAGRTSGSANEQFF.

The chain carries TRBV7-2 and TRBJ2-5; TRBD2 agrees at 9 bases. With 1 base clipped from V and 1 base from J, the junction kept 4 bases outside the gene matches. The germline V gene encodes CDR1 SGHTA and CDR2 FQGNSA. The CDR3 spans 16 residues. The CDR3 DNA reads as TGTGCCAGCAGCTTAGTTAGCGGGGGAATCCAAGAGACCCAGTACTTC. Translated, it gives CASSLVSGGIQETQYF.

The CDR3 DNA reads TGCGCCAGCAGCACCAGCGGGAGTTTAGCCGGGGAGCTGTTTTTT. It encodes CASSTSGSLAGELFF. The chain has TRBV5-1 and TRBJ2-2; TRBD2 matches 8 bases. This CDR3 region has 15 residues. Trimming took 4 bases from V and 6 from J; bases not matched to a gene: 8. The germline gives CDR1 SGHRS, CDR2 YFSETQ.

The genes are TRBV30 and TRBJ1-4; D is possibly TRBD1 (6 bases). Between the trimmed V and J ends, which lost 7 bases and 7 bases, there was a span of 16 bases. This CDR3 region has 13 residues. Germline V lookup: CDR1 GTSNPN, CDR2 SVGIG (reference sequence). The CDR3 reads CAYGGAGPEKLFF. DNA for the CDR3: TGTGCCTATGGGGGGGCAGGGCCTGAAAAACTGTTTTTT.

This clone has just a few counts. One junction end disagrees with the germline gene, perhaps due to a read error. V gene TRBV27 combines with J gene TRBJ2-7; possibly TRBD1 for D (5 bases). The CDR3 contains 13 residues. Germline V gene lookup returns CDR1 MNHEY and CDR2 SMNVEV (reference sequence). The CDR3 DNA reads as TGTGCCATCAGTTTAACAGGTGCCGACGAGCAGTACTTC. It specifies CAISLTGADEQYF.

By frequency in the sample, this clone is medium-sized. The J gene is TRBJ2-1, the V gene TRBV3-1; 8 bases fit TRBD1. CDR3 length: 20 residues. V trimming: 4 bases; J trimming: 0 bases; junction bases outside the gene matches: 17. In germline, CDR1 is LGHDT, CDR2 YNNKEL (reference sequence). For the CDR3, the DNA is TGTGCCAGCAGCCCGGCGTTTGGGCAGGGGGCAAGGAGCTCCTACAATGAGCAGTTCTTC. It encodes CASSPAFGQGARSSYNEQFF.

A remark on this clone: The germline gene is not matched at one end of the junction; a read error may be the cause. The V and J genes are TRBV10-1 and TRBJ2-6; D remains unclear. Germline V gene sequence: CDR1 WNHNN, CDR2 SYGVQD (reference sequence). This CDR3 is built from 16 residues. The CDR3 spells CASSDVGPSGSNVLTF. Written as DNA, the CDR3 is TGCGCCAGCAGTGATGTCGGACCCTCTGGGTCCAACGTCCTGACTTTC.

This chain joins TRBV19 and TRBJ1-2; D possibly corresponds to TRBD1 (6 bases). The CDR3 runs to 14 residues. Looked up from germline, CDR1 is LNHDA and CDR2 is SQIVND (reference sequence). The germline V and J ends were trimmed by 3 bases and 4 bases, with 12 bases remaining between them. CDR3 nucleotides: TGTGCCAGTAGTATTTCGGACAGCTTCTATGGCTACACCTTC. It encodes CASSISDSFYGYTF.

In its sample, this clone was seen a few times. Its ends do not fully match the called genes, so a read error is possible. The chain recombines TRBV2 with TRBJ2-3; D possibly matches TRBD1 or TRBD2 (6 bases each). CDR1 and CDR2 from the germline V gene are SNHLY and FYNNEI. This CDR3 is built from 15 residues. CDR3: CASNEGGIGTDTQYF. For the CDR3, the DNA is TGTGCCAGCAATGAAGGGGGGATCGGGACAGATACGCAGTATTTT. The whole variable domain, remainder taken from reference TRBV2 and TRBJ2-3, is EPEVTQTPSHQVTQMGQEVILRCVPISNHLYFYWYRQILGQKVEFLVSFYNNEISEKSEIFDDQFSVERPDGSNFTLKIRSTKLEDSAMYFCASNEGGIGTDTQYFGPGTRLTVL.

Within the sample, this clone is medium-sized. The chain has TRBV28 and TRBJ2-1; D is ambiguous. This CDR3 spans 13 amino acids. V dropped 1 base and J dropped 15 bases, with 16 bases sitting between them. Germline CDR1 reads MDHEN; CDR2 reads SYDVKM. CDR3 DNA sequence: TGTGCCAGCAGTTTATTGTCTAGGGATAGTCCGTTCTTC. Encoded protein: CASSLLSRDSPFF.

In its sample, this clone was seen a few times. The chain recombines TRBV12-3 or TRBV12-4 with TRBJ1-1, with D possibly being TRBD1 (6 bases). There are 13 residues in the CDR3. Deletions cut 6 bases from V and 11 bases from J, with 19 bases between. This CDR3 is CASSPQQGSYAFF. In nucleotides, the CDR3 is TGTGCCAGCAGCCCTCAACAGGGATCTTACGCTTTCTTT.

The chain recombines TRBV5-1 with TRBJ1-2; D is possibly TRBD1 (5 bases). This CDR3 has 14 residues. CDR1 is SGHRS and CDR2 is YFSETQ in the germline V gene. V was pared by 0 bases and J by 7 bases, with 13 bases between. CDR3 region: CASSLVGESSGYTF. In DNA, the CDR3 is TGCGCCAGCAGCTTGGTGGGGGAGTCCTCTGGCTACACCTTC.

This chain joins TRBV19 and TRBJ1-5, with D possibly being TRBD1 (5 bases). The CDR3 totals 15 residues. Germline V gives CDR1 LNHDA, CDR2 SQIVND (reference sequence). V was shortened by 9 bases and J by 4 bases, with 19 bases between the two germline ends. The CDR3 sequence: CASGEWGGGNQPQHF. The CDR3 DNA reads as TGTGCCAGCGGGGAATGGGGGGGTGGGAATCAGCCCCAGCATTTT.

CDR3 DNA sequence: TGTGCCTGGAGTGTACGGCAGGGGAAGGAAAAACTGTTTTTT. This sequence encodes CAWSVRQGKEKLFF. The chain has TRBV30 and TRBJ1-4, with D possibly being TRBD1 (6 bases). The CDR3 is 14 residues long. V lost 0 bases and J 8 bases, leaving 13 bases between the germline ends. Germline V CDR1 and CDR2: GTSNPN, SVGIG (reference sequence).

The genes are TRBV5-1 and TRBJ2-7; 8 bases align to TRBD1. Looked up from germline, CDR1 is SGHRS and CDR2 is YFSETQ. This CDR3 comprises 15 residues. Trimming at V came to 0 bases and at J to 0 bases, leaving 2 bases not matched to a gene. CDR3 sequence reads: CASSLAQGVSYEQYF. CDR3 nucleotides: TGCGCCAGCAGCTTGGCACAGGGGGTCTCCTACGAGCAGTACTTC.

In this sample, this clone turned up a few times. CDR3 residues: CASSGARGNTGELFF. CDR3 coding DNA: TGTGCCAGCAGTGGAGCCAGGGGGAACACCGGGGAGCTGTTTTTT. The V call is TRBV6-1, the J call TRBJ2-2, with a weak D call TRBD1 (6 bases). Trimming pared 4 bases from V and 1 base from J, leaving 10 bases between. Germline CDR1 MNHNS, CDR2 SASEGT. The CDR3 runs to 15 residues.

This clone was found a few times. The V call is TRBV6-1, the J call TRBJ2-7; 13 bases are a match to TRBD2. This CDR3 is 16 amino acids long. Germline lookup yields CDR1 MNHNS and CDR2 SASEGT. The J segment lost 6 bases and the V segment lost 7 bases, leaving 12 bases of the junction unmatched. The CDR3 sequence is CASNPSGLAGVGEQYF. The CDR3 bases are TGTGCCAGCAACCCCTCCGGACTAGCGGGAGTCGGCGAGCAGTACTTC.

About this clone: This specimen includes other DNA sequences encoding the same CDR3. V usage is TRBV5-1 and J usage is TRBJ2-1, with a possible D match to TRBD2 (5 bases). Trimming removed 0 bases at V and 2 bases at J, with 9 bases between. The CDR3 length is 15 residues. CDR1 and CDR2 (germline): SGHRS, YFSETQ. For the CDR3, the DNA is TGCGCCAGCAGCTTGGCGGGATCCACCTACAATGAGCAGTTCTTC. Its translation is CASSLAGSTYNEQFF.

The rearrangement joins TRBV11-2 to TRBJ2-1; 7 positions agree with TRBD1. Trimming cost V 5 bases and J 8 bases; bases outside gene matches: 12. CDR3 size: 15 residues. The germline V gene encodes CDR1 SGHAT and CDR2 FQNNGV. The CDR3 DNA sequence: TGTGCCAGCAGCCCCTTACATAGGGGGCAGGATGAGCAGTTCTTC. Its protein is CASSPLHRGQDEQFF.

This clone was seen more than once but under ten times. The CDR3 nucleotides read TGCGCCAGCAGCTTACTGGCGGCGGGAGACACCGGGGAGCTGTTTTTT. Its translation: CASSLLAAGDTGELFF. This rearrangement joins TRBV5-1 to TRBJ2-2; 7 positions agree with TRBD2. Trimming at V came to 2 bases and at J to 3 bases, leaving 7 bases not matched to a gene. Germline loops: CDR1 SGHRS, CDR2 YFSETQ. The CDR3 is made up of 16 amino acids.

This chain links TRBV18 with TRBJ1-6, with unresolved D. The germline V gene has CDR1 KGHSH and CDR2 LQKENI. V was clipped by 6 bases and J by 7 bases, with 10 bases between them. The CDR3 is 13 amino acids. Here the CDR3 DNA reads TGTGCCAGCTCTACAGAGGGAAATTCACCCCTCCACTTT. Its protein is CASSTEGNSPLHF.

Sample share makes this clone medium-sized (0.01 to 0.1%). CDR3 sequence reads: CASSVDGSRIYGYTF. For the CDR3, the DNA is TGTGCCAGCAGCGTGGACGGTAGCCGAATCTATGGCTACACCTTC. The V and J genes are TRBV9 and TRBJ1-2, with D unclear. Between the trimmed V and J ends, which lost 2 bases and 4 bases, there was a span of 15 bases. Germline V gene lookup returns CDR1 SGDLS and CDR2 YYNGEE. The CDR3 is made up of 15 amino acids.